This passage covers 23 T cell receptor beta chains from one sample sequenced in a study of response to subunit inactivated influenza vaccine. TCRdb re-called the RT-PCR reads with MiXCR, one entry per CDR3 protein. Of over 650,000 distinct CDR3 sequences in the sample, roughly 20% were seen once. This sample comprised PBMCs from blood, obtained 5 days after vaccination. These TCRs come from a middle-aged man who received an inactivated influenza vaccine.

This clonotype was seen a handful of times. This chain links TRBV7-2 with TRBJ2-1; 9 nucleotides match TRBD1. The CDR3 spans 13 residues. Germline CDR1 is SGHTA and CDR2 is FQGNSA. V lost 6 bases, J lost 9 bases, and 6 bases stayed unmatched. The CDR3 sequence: CASRAQGASEQFF. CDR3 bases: TGTGCCAGCAGGGCACAGGGGGCAAGTGAGCAGTTCTTC.

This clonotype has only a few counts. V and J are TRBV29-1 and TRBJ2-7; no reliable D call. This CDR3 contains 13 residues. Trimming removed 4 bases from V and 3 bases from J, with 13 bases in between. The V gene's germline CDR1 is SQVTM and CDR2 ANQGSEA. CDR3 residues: CSVGQRANYEQYF. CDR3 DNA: TGCAGCGTTGGACAAAGGGCGAACTACGAGCAGTACTTC.

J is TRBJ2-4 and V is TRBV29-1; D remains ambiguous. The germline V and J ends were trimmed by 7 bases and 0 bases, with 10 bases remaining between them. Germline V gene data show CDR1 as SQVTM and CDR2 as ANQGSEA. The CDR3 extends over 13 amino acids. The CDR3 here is CSGGNLAKNIQYF. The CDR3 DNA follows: TGCAGCGGAGGCAACCTAGCCAAAAACATTCAGTACTTC. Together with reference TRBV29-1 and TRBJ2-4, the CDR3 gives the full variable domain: SAVISQKPSRDICQRGTSLTIQCQVDSQVTMMFWYRQQPGQSLTLIATANQGSEATYESGFVIDKFPISRPNLTFSTLTVSNMSPEDSSIYLCSGGNLAKNIQYFGAGTRLSVL.

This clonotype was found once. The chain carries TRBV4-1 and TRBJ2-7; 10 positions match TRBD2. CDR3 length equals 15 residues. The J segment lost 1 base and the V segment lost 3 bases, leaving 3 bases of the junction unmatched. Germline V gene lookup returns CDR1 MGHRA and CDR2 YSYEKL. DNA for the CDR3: TGCGCCAGCAGCCAGATAGCGGGGGGATCCTACGAGCAGTACTTC. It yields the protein CASSQIAGGSYEQYF.

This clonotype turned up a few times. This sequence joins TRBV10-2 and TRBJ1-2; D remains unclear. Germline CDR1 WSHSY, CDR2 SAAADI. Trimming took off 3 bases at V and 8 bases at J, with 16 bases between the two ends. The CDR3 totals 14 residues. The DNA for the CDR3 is TGCGCCAGCAGTGATTGGGTGGAGTCGGGCGGCTACACCTTC. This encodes CASSDWVESGGYTF.

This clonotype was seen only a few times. In DNA, the CDR3 is TGCAGTGCTAGAGGACAGGGGACGATCGCGAACACCGGGGAGCTGTTTTTT. It translates to CSARGQGTIANTGELFF. The chain joins TRBV20-1 to TRBJ2-2; 8 positions agree with TRBD1. With 1 base clipped from V and 0 bases from J, the junction kept 7 bases outside the gene matches. This CDR3 contains 17 residues. Germline CDR1 is DFQATT and CDR2 is SNEGSKA (reference sequence).

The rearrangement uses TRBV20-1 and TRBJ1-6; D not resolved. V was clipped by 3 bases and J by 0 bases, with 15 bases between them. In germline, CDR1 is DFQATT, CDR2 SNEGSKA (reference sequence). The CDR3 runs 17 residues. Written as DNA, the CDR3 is TGCAGTGCTAGCGGCTTGCCGCTGAGCTCCTATAATTCACCCCTCCACTTT. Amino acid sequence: CSASGLPLSSYNSPLHF.

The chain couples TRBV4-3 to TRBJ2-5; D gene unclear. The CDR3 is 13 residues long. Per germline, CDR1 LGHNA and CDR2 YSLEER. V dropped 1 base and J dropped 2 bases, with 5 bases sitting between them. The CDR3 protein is CASSQAPQETQYF. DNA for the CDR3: TGCGCCAGCAGCCAAGCCCCTCAAGAGACCCAGTACTTC.

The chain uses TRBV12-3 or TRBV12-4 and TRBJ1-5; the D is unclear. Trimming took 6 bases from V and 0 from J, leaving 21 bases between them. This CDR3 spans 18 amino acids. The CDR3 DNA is TGTGCCAGCAGGCCAGGCGGGCGCAGGCAATATAGCAATCAGCCCCAGCATTTT. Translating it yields CASRPGGRRQYSNQPQHF.

CDR3 sequence (DNA): TGTGCCAGCAGCTTAACTATAAGAGATACGCAGTATTTT. Translating it yields CASSLTIRDTQYF. The V call is TRBV7-2, the J call TRBJ2-3; no definite D call. CDR1 and CDR2 from the germline V gene are SGHTA and FQGNSA. The CDR3 covers 13 residues. Trimming took off 2 bases at V and 5 bases at J, with 8 bases between the two ends. The variable domain in full, with the rest retrieved from reference TRBV7-2 and TRBJ2-3, is GAGVSQSPSNKVTEKGKDVELRCDPISGHTALYWYRQSLGQGLEFLIYFQGNSAPDKSGLPSDRFSAERTGGSVSTLTIQRTQQEDSAVYLCASSLTIRDTQYFGPGTRLTVL.

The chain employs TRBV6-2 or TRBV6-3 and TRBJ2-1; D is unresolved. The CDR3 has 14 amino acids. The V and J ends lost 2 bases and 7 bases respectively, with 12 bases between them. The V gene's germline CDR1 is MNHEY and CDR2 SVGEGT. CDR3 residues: CASSYDISGNEQFF. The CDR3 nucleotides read TGTGCCAGCAGTTACGACATATCCGGAAATGAGCAGTTCTTC.

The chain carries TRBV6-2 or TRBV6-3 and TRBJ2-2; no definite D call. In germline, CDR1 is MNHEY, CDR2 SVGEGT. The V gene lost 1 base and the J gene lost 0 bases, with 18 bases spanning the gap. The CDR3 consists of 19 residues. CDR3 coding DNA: TGTGCCAGCAGTTACTGGCCCCCTACAAGATTTGCGAACACCGGGGAGCTGTTTTTT. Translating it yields CASSYWPPTRFANTGELFF.

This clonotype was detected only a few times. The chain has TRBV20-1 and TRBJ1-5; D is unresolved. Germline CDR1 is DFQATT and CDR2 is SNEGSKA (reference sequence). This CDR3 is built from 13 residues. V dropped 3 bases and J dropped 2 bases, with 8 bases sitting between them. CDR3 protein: CSARGNGNQPQHF. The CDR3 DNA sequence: TGCAGTGCTAGGGGGAACGGCAATCAGCCCCAGCATTTT.

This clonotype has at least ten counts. CDR3 sequence (DNA): TGTGCCAGCAGCGTAGTGAGCGACAGTGAAGCTTTCTTT. Its protein is CASSVVSDSEAFF. The V call is TRBV9, the J call TRBJ1-1; D may be TRBD1 (5 bases). CDR1 and CDR2 (germline): SGDLS, YYNGEE. This CDR3 comprises 13 residues. V was trimmed by 0 bases and J by 7 bases, leaving 10 bases between them.

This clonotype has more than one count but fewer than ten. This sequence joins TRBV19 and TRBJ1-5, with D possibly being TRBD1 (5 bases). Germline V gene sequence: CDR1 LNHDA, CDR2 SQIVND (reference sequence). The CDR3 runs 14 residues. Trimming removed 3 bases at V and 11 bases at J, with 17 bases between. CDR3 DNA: TGTGCCAGTAGTATTGCAGGGCCGCAGAAGGCCCAGCATTTT. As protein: CASSIAGPQKAQHF.

The CDR3 DNA is TGCAGTGCTCAAGACCCCGGGCAGGGGCAATACGAGCAGTACTTC. It specifies CSAQDPGQGQYEQYF. The chain is built from TRBV20-1 and TRBJ2-7; a weak D match, TRBD1 (6 bases). From germline, CDR1 is DFQATT and CDR2 SNEGSKA (reference sequence). This CDR3 has 15 residues. V was shortened by 5 bases and J by 4 bases, with 21 bases between the two germline ends.

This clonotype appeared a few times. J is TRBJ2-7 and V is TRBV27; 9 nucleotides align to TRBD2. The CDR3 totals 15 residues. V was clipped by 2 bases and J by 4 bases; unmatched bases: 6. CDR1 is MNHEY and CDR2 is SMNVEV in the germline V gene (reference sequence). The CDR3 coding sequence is TGTGCCAGCAGTTTACGGCCTAGCGGGACTTACGAGCAGTACTTC. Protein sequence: CASSLRPSGTYEQYF.

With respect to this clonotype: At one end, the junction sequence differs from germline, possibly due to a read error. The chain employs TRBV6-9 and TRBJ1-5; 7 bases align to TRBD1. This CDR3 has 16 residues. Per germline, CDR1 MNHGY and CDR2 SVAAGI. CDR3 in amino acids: CASSYGTAYSNQPQHF. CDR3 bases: TGTGCTAGCAGTTATGGGACAGCCTATAGCAATCAGCCCCAGCATTTT.

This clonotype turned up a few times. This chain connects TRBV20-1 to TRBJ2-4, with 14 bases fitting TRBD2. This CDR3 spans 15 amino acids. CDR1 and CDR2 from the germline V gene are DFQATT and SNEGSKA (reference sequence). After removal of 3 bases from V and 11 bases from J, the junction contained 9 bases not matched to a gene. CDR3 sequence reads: CSASDSGLAGAFQYF. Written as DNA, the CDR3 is TGCAGTGCTAGTGATTCGGGACTAGCGGGGGCTTTTCAGTACTTC.

The CDR3 nucleotides read TGTGCCAGCACTCTGGGTTCGGGACAGGGGTACTACGAGCAGTACTTC. Translation: CASTLGSGQGYYEQYF. V gene TRBV12-3 or TRBV12-4 combines with J gene TRBJ2-7; 10 positions match TRBD1. The J segment lost 3 bases and the V segment lost 7 bases, leaving 12 bases of the junction unmatched. This CDR3 has 16 residues.

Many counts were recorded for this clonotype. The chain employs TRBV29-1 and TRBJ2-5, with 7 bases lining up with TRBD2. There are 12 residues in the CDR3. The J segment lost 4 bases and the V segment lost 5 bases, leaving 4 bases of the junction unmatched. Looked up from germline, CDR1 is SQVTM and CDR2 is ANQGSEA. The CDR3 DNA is TGCAGCGTTACTAGCGTCTCAGAGACCCAGTACTTC. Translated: CSVTSVSETQYF.

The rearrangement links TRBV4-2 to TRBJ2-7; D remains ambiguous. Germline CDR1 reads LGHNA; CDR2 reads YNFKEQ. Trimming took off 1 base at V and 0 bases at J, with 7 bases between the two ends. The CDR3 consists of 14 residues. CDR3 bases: TGTGCCAGCAGCCAAGCGGCCTCCTCCTACGAGCAGTACTTC. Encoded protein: CASSQAASSYEQYF.

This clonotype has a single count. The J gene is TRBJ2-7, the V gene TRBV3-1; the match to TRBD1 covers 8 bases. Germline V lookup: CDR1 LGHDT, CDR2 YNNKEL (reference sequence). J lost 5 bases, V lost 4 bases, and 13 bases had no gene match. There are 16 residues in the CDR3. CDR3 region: CASSPPGGEYADEQYF. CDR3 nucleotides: TGTGCCAGCAGCCCGCCAGGGGGCGAGTATGCGGACGAGCAGTACTTC.